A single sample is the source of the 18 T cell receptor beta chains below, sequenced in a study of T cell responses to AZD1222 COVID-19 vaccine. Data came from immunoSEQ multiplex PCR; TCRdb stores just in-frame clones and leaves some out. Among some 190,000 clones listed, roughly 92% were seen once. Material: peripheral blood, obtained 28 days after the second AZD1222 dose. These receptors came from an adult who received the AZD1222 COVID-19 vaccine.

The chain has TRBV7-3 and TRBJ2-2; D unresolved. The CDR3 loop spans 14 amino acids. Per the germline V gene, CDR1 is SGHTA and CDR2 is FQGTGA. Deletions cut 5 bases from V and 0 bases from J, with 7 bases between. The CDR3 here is CASSAIANTGELFF. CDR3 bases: TGTGCCAGCAGCGCGATCGCGAACACCGGGGAGCTGTTTTTT.

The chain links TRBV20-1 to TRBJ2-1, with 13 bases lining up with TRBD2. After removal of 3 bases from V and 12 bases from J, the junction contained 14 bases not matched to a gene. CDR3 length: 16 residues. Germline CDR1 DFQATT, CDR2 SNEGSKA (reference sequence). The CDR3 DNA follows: TGCAGTGCTAGTTCCCAGACTAGCGGGGGGTCCTGGGGGCAGTTCTTC. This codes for CSASSQTSGGSWGQFF.

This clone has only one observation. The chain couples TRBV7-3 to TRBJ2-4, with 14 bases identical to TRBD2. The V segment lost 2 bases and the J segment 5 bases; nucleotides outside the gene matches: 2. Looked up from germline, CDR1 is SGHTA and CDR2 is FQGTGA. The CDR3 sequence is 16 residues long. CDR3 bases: TGTGCCAGCAGCTTAGGGACTAGCGGGGGCGAAAACATTCAGTACTTC. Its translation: CASSLGTSGGENIQYF.

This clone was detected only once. CDR3 in amino acids: CASKKARDRGIGNEQFF. The CDR3 DNA sequence: TGTGCCAGTAAGAAGGCTCGGGACAGGGGAATTGGGAATGAGCAGTTCTTC. The rearrangement joins TRBV19 to TRBJ2-1; TRBD1 matches at 10 bases. Germline V lookup: CDR1 LNHDA, CDR2 SQIVND (reference sequence). The CDR3 consists of 17 residues. The V gene end was trimmed by 7 bases and the J gene end by 7 bases; junction bases not matched to a gene: 16.

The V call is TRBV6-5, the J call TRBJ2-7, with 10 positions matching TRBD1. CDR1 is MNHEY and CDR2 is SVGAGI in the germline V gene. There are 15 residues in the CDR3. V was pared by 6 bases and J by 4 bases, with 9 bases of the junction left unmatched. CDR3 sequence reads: CASSTPGQGRYEQYF. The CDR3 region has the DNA TGTGCCAGCAGCACTCCGGGACAGGGGAGGTACGAGCAGTACTTC.

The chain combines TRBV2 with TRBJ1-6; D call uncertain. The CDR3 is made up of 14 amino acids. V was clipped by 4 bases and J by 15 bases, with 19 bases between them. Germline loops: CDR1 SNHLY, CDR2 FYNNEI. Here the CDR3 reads CASSGPRPGIHLHF. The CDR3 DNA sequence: TGTGCCAGCAGTGGACCCCGACCTGGGATTCACCTCCACTTT.

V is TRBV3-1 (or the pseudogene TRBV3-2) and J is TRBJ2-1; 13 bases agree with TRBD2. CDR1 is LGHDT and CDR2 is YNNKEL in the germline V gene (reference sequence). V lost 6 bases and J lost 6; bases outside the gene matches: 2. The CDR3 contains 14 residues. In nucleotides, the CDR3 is TGTGCCAGCAGAGGACTAGCGGGAGTCAATGAGCAGTTCTTC. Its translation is CASRGLAGVNEQFF.

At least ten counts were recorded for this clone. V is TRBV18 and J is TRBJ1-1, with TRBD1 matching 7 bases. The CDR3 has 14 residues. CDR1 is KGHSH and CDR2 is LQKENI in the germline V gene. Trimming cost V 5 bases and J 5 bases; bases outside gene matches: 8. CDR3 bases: TGTGCCAGCTCAAGACAGGGTCTCGAGACTGAAGCTTTCTTT. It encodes CASSRQGLETEAFF.

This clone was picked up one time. The CDR3 nucleotides are TGCGCCAGCAGCCACCCAGGGGGGTACACTGAAGCTTTCTTT. It encodes CASSHPGGYTEAFF. V usage is TRBV4-1 and J usage is TRBJ1-1; TRBD1 aligns across 7 bases. The CDR3 totals 14 residues. V was clipped by 3 bases and J by 3 bases; unmatched bases: 4. Germline CDR1 and CDR2: MGHRA and YSYEKL.

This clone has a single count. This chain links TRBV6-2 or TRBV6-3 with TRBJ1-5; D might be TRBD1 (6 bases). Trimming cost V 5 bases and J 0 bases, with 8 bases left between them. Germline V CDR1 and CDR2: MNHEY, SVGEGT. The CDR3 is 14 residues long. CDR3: CASSGQNSNQPQHF. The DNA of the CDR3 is TGTGCCAGCAGTGGACAGAATAGCAATCAGCCCCAGCATTTT.

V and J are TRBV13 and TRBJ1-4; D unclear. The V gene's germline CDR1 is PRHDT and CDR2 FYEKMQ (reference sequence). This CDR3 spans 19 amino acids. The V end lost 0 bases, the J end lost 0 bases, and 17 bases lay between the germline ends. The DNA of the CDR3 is TGTGCCAGCAGCTTAGGGCGGGGTACAAAGGATGCAACTAATGAAAAACTGTTTTTT. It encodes CASSLGRGTKDATNEKLFF. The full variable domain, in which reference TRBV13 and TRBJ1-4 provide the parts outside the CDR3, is AAGVIQSPRHLIKEKRETATLKCYPIPRHDTVYWYQQGPGQDPQFLISFYEKMQSDKGSIPDRFSAQQFSDYHSELNMSSLELGDSALYFCASSLGRGTKDATNEKLFFGSGTQLSVL.

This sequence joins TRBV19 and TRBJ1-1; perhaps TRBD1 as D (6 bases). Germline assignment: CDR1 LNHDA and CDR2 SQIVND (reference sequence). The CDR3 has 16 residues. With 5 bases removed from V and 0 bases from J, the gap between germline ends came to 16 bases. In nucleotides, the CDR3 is TGTGCCAGTAGTTCCCAGACAAGGACAGTGAACACTGAAGCTTTCTTT. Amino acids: CASSSQTRTVNTEAFF.

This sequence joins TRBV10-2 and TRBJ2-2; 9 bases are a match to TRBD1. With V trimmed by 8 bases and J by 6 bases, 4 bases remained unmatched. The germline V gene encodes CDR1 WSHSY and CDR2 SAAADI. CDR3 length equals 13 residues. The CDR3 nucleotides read TGCGCCAGCGGGACAGGGTGGGCCGGGGAGCTGTTTTTT. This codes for CASGTGWAGELFF.

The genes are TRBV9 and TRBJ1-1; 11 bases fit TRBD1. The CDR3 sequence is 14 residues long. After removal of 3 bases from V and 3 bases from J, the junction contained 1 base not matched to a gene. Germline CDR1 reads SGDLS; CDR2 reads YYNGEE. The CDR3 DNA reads TGTGCCAGCAGCGCGGGACAGGGGGACACTGAAGCTTTCTTT. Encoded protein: CASSAGQGDTEAFF.

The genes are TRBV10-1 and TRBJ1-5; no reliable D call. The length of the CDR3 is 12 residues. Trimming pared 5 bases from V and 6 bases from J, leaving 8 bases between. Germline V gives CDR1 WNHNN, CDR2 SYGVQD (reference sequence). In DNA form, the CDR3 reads TGCGCCAGCAGTCCTGAGGGTCAGCCCCAGCATTTT. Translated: CASSPEGQPQHF.

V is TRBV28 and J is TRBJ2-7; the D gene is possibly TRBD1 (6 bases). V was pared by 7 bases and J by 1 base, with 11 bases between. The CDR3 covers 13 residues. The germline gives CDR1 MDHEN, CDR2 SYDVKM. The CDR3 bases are TGTGCCAGCAACTCAGGGGATTCCTACGAGCAGTACTTC. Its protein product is CASNSGDSYEQYF.

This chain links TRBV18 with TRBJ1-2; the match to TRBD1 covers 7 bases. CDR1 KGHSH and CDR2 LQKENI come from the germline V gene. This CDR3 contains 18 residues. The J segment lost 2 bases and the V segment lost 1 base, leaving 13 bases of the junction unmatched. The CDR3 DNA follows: TGTGCCAGCTCACCACTCGAGGGACAGCTTCGCCCCAACTATGGCTACACCTTC. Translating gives CASSPLEGQLRPNYGYTF.

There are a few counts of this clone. CDR3 loop: CASSDGPTSRMFF. Here the CDR3 DNA reads TGCGCCAGCAGCGACGGGCCGACTAGTAGGATGTTCTTC. The J gene is TRBJ2-1, the V gene TRBV10-1, with D tentatively TRBD2 (6 bases). The CDR3 spans 13 residues. CDR1 WNHNN and CDR2 SYGVQD come from the germline V gene (reference sequence). The ends were cut back, 6 bases at V and 15 bases at J, with 21 bases in the middle.